These T cell receptor beta chains were read from a single sample in a study of ipilimumab plus nivolumab after autologous stem cell transplantation. Some clones are missing from TCRdb's copy, which holds only in-frame ones; the method was immunoSEQ multiplex PCR. The table includes 20,000 to 25,000 clones, approximately 86% detected once. This specimen was PBMCs, taken in a trial of ipilimumab plus nivolumab as post-transplant consolidation. The receptor set was obtained from a male donor with diffuse large B-cell lymphoma. CDR3s include the opening cysteine and the closing phenylalanine or tryptophan. D genes are given only for firm matches. Part of the rows lack a size; the others show once, few, many or a class for expanded clones.

clone_size j_call v_call d_call cdr3_aa cdr3_nt
few TRBJ1-1 TRBV7-3 - CASSFGSQGNTEAFF TGTGCCAGCAGCTTCGGATCACAGGGAAACACTGAAGCTTTCTTT
- TRBJ1-5 TRBV6-6 TRBD1 CASARDRGIQPQHF TGTGCCAGCGCCCGGGACAGGGGGATTCAGCCCCAGCATTTT
- TRBJ2-7 TRBV7-9 - CASSLGPIYEQYF TGTGCCAGCAGCTTAGGTCCTATATACGAGCAGTACTTC
once TRBJ1-6 TRBV6-5 - CASSYRDGTNSPLHF TGTGCCAGCAGTTATAGAGACGGAACTAATTCACCCCTCCACTTT
few TRBJ1-5 TRBV30 - CAWSRQIYQPQHF TGTGCCTGGAGCCGACAGATCTATCAGCCCCAGCATTTT
- TRBJ2-5 TRBV20-1 - CSADGQETQYF TGCAGTGCAGACGGACAAGAGACCCAGTACTTC
- TRBJ2-2 TRBV5-1 TRBD2 CASSLGLAGATAELFF TGCGCCAGCAGCTTGGGTCTAGCGGGGGCGACCGCGGAGCTGTTTTTT
- TRBJ1-3 TRBV4-1 - CASSQAFSGNTIYF TGCGCCAGCAGCCAGGCCTTTTCTGGAAACACCATATATTTT
- TRBJ1-2 TRBV11-3 TRBD1 CASDRGHYGYTF TGTGCCAGCGACAGGGGCCATTATGGCTACACCTTC
- TRBJ2-3 TRBV29-1 - CSVEGQSTDTQYF TGCAGCGTTGAGGGGCAGAGCACAGATACGCAGTATTTT
- TRBJ2-1 TRBV5-5 - CASSLTGGNEQFF TGTGCCAGCAGCTTGACCGGGGGCAATGAGCAGTTCTTC
- TRBJ2-3 TRBV7-8 - CASSYRLETDTQYF TGTGCCAGCAGCTACCGCCTAGAAACAGATACGCAGTATTTT
- TRBJ2-2 TRBV2 - CASRLQGMNTGELFF TGTGCCAGCAGGTTACAGGGAATGAACACCGGGGAGCTGTTTTTT
few TRBJ2-1 TRBV4-1 - CASRGAGGGVDEQFF TGCGCCAGCAGGGGGGCTGGAGGTGGGGTGGATGAGCAGTTCTTC
- TRBJ2-7 TRBV5-8 TRBD1 CASSLAGTASYEQYF TGTGCCAGCAGCTTGGCCGGGACAGCCTCCTACGAGCAGTACTTC
- TRBJ2-5 TRBV6-1 - CASSEDWRGTQYF TGTGCCAGCAGTGAAGATTGGCGGGGGACCCAGTACTTC
- TRBJ2-7 TRBV5-6 TRBD1 CASSFQTGGSYEQYF TGTGCCAGCAGCTTCCAGACAGGGGGAAGCTACGAGCAGTACTTC
- TRBJ2-2 TRBV6-1 TRBD1 CASSEWTGGLGELFF TGTGCCAGCAGTGAATGGACAGGGGGCCTCGGGGAGCTGTTTTTT
- TRBJ2-7 TRBV18 TRBD1 CASSQRQGLDEQYF TGTGCCAGCTCACAGAGACAGGGGCTGGACGAGCAGTACTTC
- TRBJ2-3 TRBV7-2 - CASSFDPTRTQYF TGTGCCAGCAGCTTTGACCCGACCCGGACGCAGTATTTT
- TRBJ2-1 TRBV9 TRBD2 CASSVVAGAANEQFF TGTGCCAGCAGCGTAGTAGCGGGGGCGGCAAATGAGCAGTTCTTC
- TRBJ2-1 TRBV14 TRBD2 CASSPPGGILGNEQFF TGTGCCAGCAGCCCGCCGGGGGGGATTTTGGGGAATGAGCAGTTCTTC
- TRBJ2-7 TRBV2 TRBD1 CASMGQGVWEQYF TGTGCCAGCATGGGACAGGGGGTTTGGGAGCAGTACTTC
once TRBJ1-6 TRBV6-5 - CASSYNGANSPLHF TGTGCCAGCAGTTACAACGGGGCCAATTCACCCCTCCACTTT
few TRBJ1-2 TRBV2 TRBD1 CASSGDRDYGYTF TGTGCCAGCAGTGGCGACAGGGACTATGGCTACACCTTC
- TRBJ1-4 TRBV6-5 - CASSYQGRENEKLFF TGTGCCAGCAGTTACCAGGGGAGGGAGAATGAAAAACTGTTTTTT
- TRBJ1-2 TRBV7-2 - CASSLVSGSANYGYTF TGTGCCAGCAGCTTAGTGAGCGGGTCCGCTAACTATGGCTACACCTTC
- TRBJ2-5 TRBV7-2 - CASTRGPLKGQYF TGTGCCAGCACCCGTGGCCCTCTCAAAGGCCAGTACTTC
few TRBJ1-1 TRBV7-9 TRBD1 CASSFNDRGSEAFF TGTGCCAGCAGCTTTAACGACAGGGGCTCTGAAGCTTTCTTT
few TRBJ2-7 TRBV5-6 - CASRDGVSYEQYF TGTGCCAGCCGGGACGGAGTCTCCTACGAGCAGTACTTC
- TRBJ2-1 TRBV11-3 TRBD1 CASSARQGAQFF TGTGCCAGCAGCGCTCGACAGGGGGCTCAGTTCTTC
- TRBJ2-2 TRBV5-1 - CASSPILSEGNTGELFF TGCGCCAGCAGCCCGATCTTGAGTGAGGGGAACACCGGGGAGCTGTTTTTT
- TRBJ2-7 TRBV6-1 - CASSEAKGPYEQYF TGTGCCAGCAGTGAAGCGAAAGGTCCCTACGAGCAGTACTTC
- TRBJ1-2 TRBV19 - CASMGGHGYGYTF TGTGCCAGTATGGGGGGACACGGCTATGGCTACACCTTC